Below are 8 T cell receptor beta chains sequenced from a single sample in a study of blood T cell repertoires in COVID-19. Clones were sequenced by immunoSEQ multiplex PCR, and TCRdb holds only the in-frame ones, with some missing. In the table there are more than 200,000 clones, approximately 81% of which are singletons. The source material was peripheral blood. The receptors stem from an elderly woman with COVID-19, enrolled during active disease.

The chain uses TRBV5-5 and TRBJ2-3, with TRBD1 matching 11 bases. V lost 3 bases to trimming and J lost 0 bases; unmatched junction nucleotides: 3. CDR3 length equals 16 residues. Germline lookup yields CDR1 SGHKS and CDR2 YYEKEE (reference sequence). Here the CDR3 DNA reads TGTGCCAGCAGCTCCGGGGACAGGGGGAGCACAGATACGCAGTATTTT. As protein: CASSSGDRGSTDTQYF. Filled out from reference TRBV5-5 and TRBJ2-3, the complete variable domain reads DAGVTQSPTHLIKTRGQQVTLRCSPISGHKSVSWYQQVLGQGPQFIFQYYEKEERGRGNFPDRFSARQFPNYSSELNVNALLLGDSALYLCASSSGDRGSTDTQYFGPGTRLTVL.

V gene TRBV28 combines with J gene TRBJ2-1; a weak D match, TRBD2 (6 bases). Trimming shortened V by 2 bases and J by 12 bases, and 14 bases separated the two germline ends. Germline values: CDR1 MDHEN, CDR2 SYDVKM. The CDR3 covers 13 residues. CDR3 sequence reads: CASSLPQTRGQFF. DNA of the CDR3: TGTGCCAGCAGTTTACCACAGACTAGAGGGCAGTTCTTC.

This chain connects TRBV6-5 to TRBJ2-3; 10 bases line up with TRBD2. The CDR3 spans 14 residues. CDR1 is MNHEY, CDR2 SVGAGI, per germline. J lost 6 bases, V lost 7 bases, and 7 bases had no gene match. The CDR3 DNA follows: TGTGCCAGCACTAGCGGGGGATTTTGGGATACGCAGTATTTT. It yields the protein CASTSGGFWDTQYF.

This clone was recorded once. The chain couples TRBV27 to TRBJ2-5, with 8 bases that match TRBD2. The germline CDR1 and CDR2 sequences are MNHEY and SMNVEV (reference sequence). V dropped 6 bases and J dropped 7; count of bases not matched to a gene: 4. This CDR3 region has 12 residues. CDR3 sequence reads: CASSGGGRTQYF. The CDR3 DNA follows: TGTGCCAGCAGCGGGGGGGGAAGGACCCAGTACTTC.

The CDR3, as DNA: TGTGCCAGCAGTAACGGGGTTAATAGCAATCAGCCCCAGCATTTT. This sequence encodes CASSNGVNSNQPQHF. V and J are TRBV6-5 and TRBJ1-5; D is unresolved. Trimming took 5 bases from V and 0 from J, leaving 11 bases between them. The germline CDR1 and CDR2 sequences are MNHEY and SVGAGI. This CDR3 region has 15 residues.

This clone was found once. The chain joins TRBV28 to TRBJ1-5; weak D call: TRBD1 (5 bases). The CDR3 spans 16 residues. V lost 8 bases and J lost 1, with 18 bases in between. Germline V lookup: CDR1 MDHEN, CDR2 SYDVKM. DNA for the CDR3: TGTGCCAGCGTCGTCGGGGGGGTGACGAGCAATCAGCCCCAGCATTTT. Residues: CASVVGGVTSNQPQHF. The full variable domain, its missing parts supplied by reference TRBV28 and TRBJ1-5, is DVKVTQSSRYLVKRTGEKVFLECVQDMDHENMFWYRQDPGLGLRLIYFSYDVKMKEKGDIPEGYSVSREKKERFSLILESASTNQTSMYLCASVVGGVTSNQPQHFGDGTRLSIL.

CDR3 in amino acids: CASSITGGPSEKLFF. CDR3 bases: TGTGCCAGCAGCATCACAGGGGGGCCGAGTGAAAAACTGTTTTTT. J is TRBJ1-4 and V is TRBV7-9, with 8 bases identical to TRBD1. J was trimmed by 7 bases and V by 5 bases; bases with no gene match: 9. Looked up from germline, CDR1 is SEHNR and CDR2 is FQNEAQ (reference sequence). The CDR3 length is 15 residues.

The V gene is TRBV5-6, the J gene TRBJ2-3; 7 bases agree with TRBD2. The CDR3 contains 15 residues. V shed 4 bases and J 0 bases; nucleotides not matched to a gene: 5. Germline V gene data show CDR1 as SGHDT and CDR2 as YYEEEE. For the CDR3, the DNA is TGTGCCAGCAGCCGAACAGCGGGGAGCACAGATACGCAGTATTTT. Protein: CASSRTAGSTDTQYF.